Detailed here is one T cell receptor (beta chain). This clonotype was counted ten times or more. Its antigen remains unidentified. Per-nucleotide qualities are absent, and no much larger clonotype sits a single base away. The study deep-sequenced TCR repertoires of sorted CD4+ and CD8+ blood T cells from severe aplastic anemia patients and healthy subjects. Ficoll-Paque density gradient centrifugation was used to isolate peripheral blood mononuclear cells. CD4+ and CD8+ T cells were sorted by FACS or magnetic beads before DNA extraction. This sample is part of a study of CD8+CD57+ T cells in acquired aplastic anemia (dated by TCRdb to 2017 to 2018). With regard to the full study: On average, sorted CD4+ and CD8+ cells yielded 3.2 ug of extracted DNA, with a range of about 0.19 to 30 ug. For healthy donor samples, the average read count was about 9.9 million for CD4+ cells and fewer than 14 million for CD8+ cells.

V is reduced by 0 bases and J by 0 bases, leaving a spacing of 6 bases between them. From its cysteine to its phenylalanine, the CDR3 spans 14 amino acids. CDR3 DNA is the only sequence kept; it has 42 bases, read in frame from the first base. CDR1 and CDR2 are read off the germline V gene (reference sequence) as DFQATT and SNEGSKA. What the authors observed across the whole study: Patients and healthy controls showed no significant difference in CD8+ Simpson's diversity (P=0.060). Roughly 30 CD8+ CDR3 sequences were found to be shared between patients and controls, but these sequences appeared to be highly expressed in patients and within the immunodominant clones of the patients.

TCR beta VDJ combination and CDR3 sequence profiling used genomic DNA as the template. An Illumina HiSeq 2000 was used for TCR repertoire sequencing. Regarding the original processing steps: Repertoire assessment relied on Simpson's diversity index, CDR3 size and DJ length profiles, and TRBV/TRBJ rearrangement plots. The most abundant DNA sequence in the deep sequencing data was taken as the immunodominant clone. CDR3 amino acid sequences were checked for sharing between subjects and were compared against published repertoires and the VDJdb database. TCRdb took the public reads, trimmed them with fastp at Q25, ran MiXCR for clone calling and kept in-frame beta chains. Rows are combined by CDR3 protein, so each entry shows the most common genes and DNA. The V and J calls come from TCRdb's annotation, not from the publication. This sample is represented by some 410,000 distinct CDR3 sequences; 55% to 75% of them were singletons. The ten biggest clones cover 3.5% to 4.5% of the sample.

This clonotype was sampled from a human donor in good health, serving as a control. The V and J segments used are TRBV20-1 and TRBJ2-1, with no reliable assignment of the D segment. The sequenced material came from sorted CD4+, CD8+, or CD8+CD57+ T cells (not recorded which) from PBMCs. Here is the DNA: TGCAGTGCTAGAGATGTATCCTCCTACAATGAGCAGTTCTTC. It translates as CSARDVSSYNEQFF.